One sample yielded the 19 T cell receptor beta chains listed below, sequenced in a study of memory B cells and T cells in multiple sclerosis. TCRdb keeps only in-frame clones here, not all; method: immunoSEQ multiplex PCR. The sample contains 12,000 to 15,000 clones, almost 70% of which appear only once. Sequenced: memory (CD45RO+) CD4+ T cells from blood. Every receptor here comes from a human donor with multiple sclerosis.

V and J are TRBV25-1 and TRBJ2-3; 11 nucleotides match TRBD2. V was clipped by 6 bases and J by 6 bases; unmatched bases: 17. The CDR3 length is 18 residues. The V gene's germline CDR1 is MGHDK and CDR2 SYGVNS. CDR3: CASRPSWLAGGPGDTQYF. The CDR3 DNA reads TGTGCCAGCAGGCCCTCGTGGCTAGCGGGAGGCCCGGGGGATACGCAGTATTTT.

The chain couples TRBV7-8 to TRBJ2-7; the D gene is possibly TRBD1 (5 bases). V shed 0 bases and J shed 3 bases, with 6 bases lying between them. This CDR3 is built from 13 residues. CDR1 is SGHVS and CDR2 is FQNEAQ in the germline V gene. CDR3 in DNA: TGTGCCAGCAGCTTAGCGCAGGGCTACGAGCAGTACTTC. The encoded protein is CASSLAQGYEQYF.

V is TRBV2 and J is TRBJ2-3, with a tentative D call TRBD1 (6 bases). The CDR3 loop spans 13 amino acids. V dropped 9 bases and J dropped 2 bases, with 12 bases sitting between them. CDR1 SNHLY and CDR2 FYNNEI come from the germline V gene. CDR3 sequence: CASAQGYTDTQYF. The CDR3 DNA reads TGTGCCAGTGCACAGGGATACACAGATACGCAGTATTTT.

The chain carries TRBV5-4 and TRBJ1-2; D is possibly TRBD1 (5 bases). Germline V gene sequence: CDR1 SGHNT, CDR2 YYREEE (reference sequence). V was pared by 1 base and J by 7 bases, with 11 bases between. The CDR3 sequence is 13 residues long. The CDR3 here is CASSLLGEGGYTF. Here the CDR3 DNA reads TGTGCCAGCAGCTTGTTGGGGGAGGGTGGCTACACCTTC. Filled out from reference TRBV5-4 and TRBJ1-2, the complete variable domain reads ETGVTQSPTHLIKTRGQQVTLRCSSQSGHNTVSWYQQALGQGPQFIFQYYREEENGRGNFPPRFSGLQFPNYSSELNVNALELDDSALYLCASSLLGEGGYTFGSGTRLTVV.

This rearrangement joins TRBV19 to TRBJ1-4; 7 positions match TRBD1. With V trimmed by 6 bases and J by 7 bases, 8 bases remained unmatched. The CDR3 extends over 14 amino acids. Germline loops: CDR1 LNHDA, CDR2 SQIVND (reference sequence). CDR3 residues: CASSRQGGVEKLFF. The DNA for the CDR3 is TGTGCCAGTAGCAGACAGGGTGGAGTTGAAAAACTGTTTTTT.

The sample holds a few counts of this clone. The gene calls are TRBV9 and TRBJ2-5; 16 bases map to TRBD2. The CDR3 contains 17 residues. V lost 3 bases and J lost 2; bases outside the gene matches: 4. Looked up from germline, CDR1 is SGDLS and CDR2 is YYNGEE. The CDR3 is CASSAQGLAGGQETQYF. CDR3 nucleotides: TGTGCCAGCAGCGCCCAGGGACTAGCGGGGGGGCAAGAGACCCAGTACTTC.

The chain couples TRBV7-9 to TRBJ1-2, with 12 nucleotides matching TRBD1. J lost 5 bases, V lost 5 bases, and 3 bases had no gene match. Per germline, CDR1 SEHNR and CDR2 FQNEAQ (reference sequence). The CDR3 is 14 amino acids. This CDR3 reads CASSGTGGVYGYTF. CDR3 in DNA: TGTGCCAGCAGCGGGACAGGGGGCGTTTATGGCTACACCTTC.

This clone was seen only once. In the same sample, other DNA sequences code for this CDR3. The chain joins TRBV29-1 to TRBJ2-3; a possible D gene is TRBD2 (5 bases). CDR1 is SQVTM and CDR2 is ANQGSEA in the germline V gene. The CDR3 extends over 13 amino acids. The V and J ends lost 3 bases and 4 bases respectively, with 11 bases between them. CDR3 coding DNA: TGCAGCGTTGAGGTAGCGCCTTCAGATACGCAGTATTTT. This translates into CSVEVAPSDTQYF.

In its sample, this clone was seen once. The gene calls are TRBV5-6 and TRBJ2-7; D is perhaps TRBD1 (6 bases). Germline CDR1 and CDR2: SGHDT and YYEEEE. V lost 4 bases and J lost 2, with 16 bases in between. The CDR3 is made up of 15 amino acids. For the CDR3, the DNA is TGTGCCAGCAGCCCCTGGAACAGGGCCGCCTACGAGCAGTACTTC. It yields the protein CASSPWNRAAYEQYF.

The V and J genes are TRBV4-1 and TRBJ2-7, with 10 bases fitting TRBD2. V lost 0 bases and J lost 0; bases outside the gene matches: 8. The germline gives CDR1 MGHRA, CDR2 YSYEKL. The length of the CDR3 is 18 residues. The CDR3 DNA follows: TGCGCCAGCAGCCAAGATCCAGCGGGAGGGCCCCGCTCCTACGAGCAGTACTTC. Amino acids: CASSQDPAGGPRSYEQYF.

The rearrangement uses TRBV5-6 and TRBJ2-1, with D possibly matching TRBD2 (6 bases). V lost 0 bases and J lost 2, with 12 bases in between. CDR1 is SGHDT and CDR2 is YYEEEE in the germline V gene. The CDR3 sequence is 16 residues long. The CDR3 spells CASSLVGGGPYNEQFF. The CDR3 nucleotides read TGTGCCAGCAGCTTGGTTGGGGGAGGACCCTACAATGAGCAGTTCTTC.

This clone has a handful of counts. In DNA, the CDR3 is TGTGCCACCAGCACCGGTGGAGGGTATAGCAATCAGCCCCAGCATTTT. As protein: CATSTGGGYSNQPQHF. The chain uses TRBV15 and TRBJ1-5; D gene ambiguous. Germline assignment: CDR1 LNHNV and CDR2 YYDKDF (reference sequence). The CDR3 is 16 residues long. V lost 4 bases and J 0 bases, leaving 13 bases between the germline ends.

This chain connects TRBV5-1 to TRBJ1-5; 7 bases map to TRBD1. Germline CDR1 and CDR2: SGHRS and YFSETQ. CDR3 length: 15 amino acids. Trimming cost V 1 base and J 7 bases; bases outside gene matches: 8. CDR3 region: CASSLTGQEDQPQHF. Here the CDR3 DNA reads TGCGCCAGCAGCTTGACCGGACAGGAGGACCAGCCCCAGCATTTT.

This CDR3 is CASRGTGDPDTQYF. CDR3 in DNA: TGTGCCAGCAGGGGGACAGGGGACCCAGATACGCAGTATTTT. The rearrangement links TRBV6-5 to TRBJ2-3; 10 bases agree with TRBD1. There are 14 residues in the CDR3. Germline CDR1 MNHEY, CDR2 SVGAGI. The ends lost 6 bases at V and 4 bases at J; junction bases unmatched: 4.

The genes are TRBV19 and TRBJ1-2; D is unclear. The ends were cut back, 5 bases at V and 2 bases at J, with 18 bases in the middle. Per germline, CDR1 LNHDA and CDR2 SQIVND (reference sequence). The CDR3 is 16 residues long. This CDR3 is CASSPSGSGINYGYTF. For the CDR3, the DNA is TGTGCCAGTAGTCCCTCCGGGTCCGGGATCAACTATGGCTACACCTTC.

This chain links TRBV7-9 with TRBJ1-2, with 7 bases matching TRBD1. V gave up 5 bases and J gave up 8 bases; unmatched junction bases: 8. CDR3 size: 13 residues. Germline V CDR1 and CDR2: SEHNR, FQNEAQ (reference sequence). The CDR3 protein is CASSDDRVGGYTF. The CDR3 nucleotides read TGTGCCAGCAGCGACGACAGGGTTGGCGGCTACACCTTC.

V is TRBV30 and J is TRBJ2-1; tentative D call: TRBD2 (7 bases). This CDR3 has 15 amino acids. Trimming took 3 bases from V and 7 from J, leaving 19 bases between them. Germline V lookup: CDR1 GTSNPN, CDR2 SVGIG (reference sequence). CDR3 sequence (DNA): TGTGCCTGGAGGACAGGACTAGGGGCCGGTAATGAGCAGTTCTTC. Translating it yields CAWRTGLGAGNEQFF.

Only a few counts were recorded for this clone. The genes are TRBV6-6 and TRBJ1-6; no definite D call. Trimming took 7 bases from V and 9 from J, leaving 16 bases between them. The length of the CDR3 is 14 residues. The germline gives CDR1 MNHNY, CDR2 SVGAGI (reference sequence). CDR3 DNA sequence: TGTGCCAGCATAGCGAACCCGGGCCCTTCACCCCTCCACTTT. Amino acids: CASIANPGPSPLHF.

The chain carries TRBV4-1 and TRBJ1-2; TRBD1 aligns across 9 bases. The CDR3 extends over 13 amino acids. After removal of 3 bases from V and 7 bases from J, the junction contained 3 bases not matched to a gene. Germline V lookup: CDR1 MGHRA, CDR2 YSYEKL. The CDR3 sequence is CASSQTGGIGYTF. CDR3 DNA: TGCGCCAGCAGCCAGACAGGGGGAATTGGCTACACCTTC.